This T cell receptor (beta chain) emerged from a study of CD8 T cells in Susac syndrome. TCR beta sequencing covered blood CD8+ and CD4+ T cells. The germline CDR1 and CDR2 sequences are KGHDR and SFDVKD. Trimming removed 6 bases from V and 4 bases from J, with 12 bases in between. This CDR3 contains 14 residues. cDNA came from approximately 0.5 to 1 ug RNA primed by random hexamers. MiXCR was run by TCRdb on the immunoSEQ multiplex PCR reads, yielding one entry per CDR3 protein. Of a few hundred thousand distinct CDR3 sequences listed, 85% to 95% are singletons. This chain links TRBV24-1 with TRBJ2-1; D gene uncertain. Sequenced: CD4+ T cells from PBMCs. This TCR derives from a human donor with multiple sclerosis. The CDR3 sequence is CATSIPGAYNEQFF. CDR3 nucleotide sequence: TGTGCCACCAGTATCCCCGGCGCGTACAATGAGCAGTTCTTC.